The clone carrying this T cell receptor beta chain has more than one count but fewer than ten. Trimming removed 7 bases from V and 4 bases from J; junction bases left unmatched: 6. Germline CDR1 and CDR2: MNHEY and SVGAGI. The CDR3 runs 14 residues. The data stem from a study of T-cell reconstitution after alpha-beta-depleted transplantation in children. A TCRbeta library incorporating unique molecular identifiers was prepared. TCRdb analysed the PCR reads with MiXCR anew, one entry per CDR3 protein. The repertoire holds approximately 520,000 distinct CDR3 sequences, with approximately 29% as singletons.

V is TRBV6-5 and J is TRBJ1-4; TRBD1 matches 7 bases. The sequenced sample was PBMCs from the stem cell graft donor, obtained from the stem cell graft. The receptor's source is a human donor who donated a stem cell graft to a child with aplastic anemia. CDR3 sequence (DNA): TGTGCCAGCATTCGTGACAGGGTTAATGAAAAACTGTTTTTT. Residues: CASIRDRVNEKLFF.